This is a list of T cell receptor beta chains from one sample in a study of T cell responses to AZD1222 COVID-19 vaccine. Method: immunoSEQ multiplex PCR; TCRdb's copy keeps in-frame clones and lacks some. The sample has 100,000 or so clones; about 88% are singletons. This material consisted of peripheral blood, taken 28 days after the second AZD1222 dose. The origin of the receptors is an adult who received the AZD1222 COVID-19 vaccine. Both conserved end residues are trimmed from each CDR3. A D gene is named only where the DNA matches it firmly.

v_call: TRBV19; d_call: TRBD1; j_call: TRBJ1-3; cdr3_aa: ASSGQGHSGNTIY
v_call: TRBV4-1; d_call: NA; j_call: TRBJ1-3; cdr3_aa: ASSQVGTPGNTIY
v_call: TRBV18; d_call: NA; j_call: TRBJ2-2; cdr3_aa: ASSARDLNTGELF
v_call: TRBV14; d_call: NA; j_call: TRBJ1-1; cdr3_aa: ASSRRTGHTEAF
v_call: TRBV18; d_call: NA; j_call: TRBJ1-1; cdr3_aa: ASSSVGQMETEAF
v_call: TRBV3-1/TRBV3-2; d_call: NA; j_call: TRBJ1-2; cdr3_aa: ASSHGLGYT
v_call: TRBV4-3; d_call: NA; j_call: TRBJ1-2; cdr3_aa: ASSQDHRQQD
v_call: TRBV28; d_call: TRBD2; j_call: TRBJ2-1; cdr3_aa: ASSSLTSPSGWEQF
v_call: TRBV15; d_call: NA; j_call: TRBJ2-1; cdr3_aa: ATSTRQTYNEQF
v_call: TRBV4-1; d_call: NA; j_call: TRBJ1-2; cdr3_aa: ASSQDSQNYGYT
v_call: TRBV5-1; d_call: NA; j_call: TRBJ1-4; cdr3_aa: ASSFMGAEASEKLF